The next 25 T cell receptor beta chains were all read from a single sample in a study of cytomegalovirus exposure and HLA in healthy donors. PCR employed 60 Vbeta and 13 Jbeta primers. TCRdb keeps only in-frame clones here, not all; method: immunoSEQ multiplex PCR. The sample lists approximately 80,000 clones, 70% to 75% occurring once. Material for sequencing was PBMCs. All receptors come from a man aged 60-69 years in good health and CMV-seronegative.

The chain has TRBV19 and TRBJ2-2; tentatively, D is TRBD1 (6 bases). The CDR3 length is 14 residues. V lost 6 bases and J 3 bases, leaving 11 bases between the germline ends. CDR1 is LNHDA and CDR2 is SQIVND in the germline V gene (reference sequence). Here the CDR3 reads CASSLDSYTGELFF. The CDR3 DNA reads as TGTGCCAGTAGCTTGGACAGCTACACCGGGGAGCTGTTTTTT.

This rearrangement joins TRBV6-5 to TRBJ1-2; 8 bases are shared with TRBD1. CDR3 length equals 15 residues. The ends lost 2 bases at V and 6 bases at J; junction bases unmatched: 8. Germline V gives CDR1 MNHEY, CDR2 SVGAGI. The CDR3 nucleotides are TGTGCCAGCAGTTACAATCGACAGGGGAGAGATGGCTACACCTTC. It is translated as CASSYNRQGRDGYTF.

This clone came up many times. The CDR3 loop is CASSAGQGSGTEAFF. In DNA, the CDR3 is TGTGCCAGCAGCGCTGGACAGGGGTCGGGGACTGAAGCTTTCTTT. This chain connects TRBV21-1 to TRBJ1-1; TRBD1 was called by the table and not checked on the DNA. TRBV21-1 is noted as a pseudogene. The CDR3 runs 15 residues.

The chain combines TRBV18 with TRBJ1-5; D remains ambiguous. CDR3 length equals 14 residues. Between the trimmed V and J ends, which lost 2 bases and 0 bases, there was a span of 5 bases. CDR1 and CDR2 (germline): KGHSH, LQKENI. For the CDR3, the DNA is TGTGCCAGCTCACCAGACAATAGCAATCAGCCCCAGCATTTT. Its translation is CASSPDNSNQPQHF.

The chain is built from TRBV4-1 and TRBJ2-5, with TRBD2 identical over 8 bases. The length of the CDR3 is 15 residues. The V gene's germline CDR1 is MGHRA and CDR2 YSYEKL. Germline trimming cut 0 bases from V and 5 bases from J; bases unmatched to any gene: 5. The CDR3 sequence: CASSQDGAGAETQYF. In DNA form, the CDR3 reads TGCGCCAGCAGCCAAGATGGAGCGGGGGCTGAGACCCAGTACTTC.

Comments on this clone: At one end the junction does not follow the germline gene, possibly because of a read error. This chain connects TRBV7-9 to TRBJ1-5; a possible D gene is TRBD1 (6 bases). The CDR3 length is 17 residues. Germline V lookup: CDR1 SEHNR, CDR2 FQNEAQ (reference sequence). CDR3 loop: CSSSLGVMQGSNQPQHF. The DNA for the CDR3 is TGTTCCAGCAGCTTAGGGGTAATGCAGGGGAGCAATCAGCCCCAGCATTTT.

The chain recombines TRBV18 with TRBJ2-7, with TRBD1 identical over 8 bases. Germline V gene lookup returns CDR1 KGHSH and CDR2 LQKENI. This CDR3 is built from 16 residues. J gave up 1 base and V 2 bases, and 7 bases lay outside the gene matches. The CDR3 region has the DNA TGTGCCAGCTCACCAGCTCAAGGGACAGGTTCCTACGAGCAGTACTTC. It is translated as CASSPAQGTGSYEQYF.

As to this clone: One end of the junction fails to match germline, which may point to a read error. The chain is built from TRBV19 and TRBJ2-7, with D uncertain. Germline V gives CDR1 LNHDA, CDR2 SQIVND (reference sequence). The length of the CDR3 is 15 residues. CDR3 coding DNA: TGTGCCAGTAGTCCTGCGGAGCCCCGTTCCTACGAGCAGCACTTC. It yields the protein CASSPAEPRSYEQHF.

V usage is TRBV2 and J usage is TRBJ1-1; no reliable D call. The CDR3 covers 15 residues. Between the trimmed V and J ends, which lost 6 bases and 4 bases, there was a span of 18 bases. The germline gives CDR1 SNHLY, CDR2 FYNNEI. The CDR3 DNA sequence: TGTGCCAGCAGCGCCCTTCTTGCGGGCGGCACTGAAGCTTTCTTT. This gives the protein CASSALLAGGTEAFF.

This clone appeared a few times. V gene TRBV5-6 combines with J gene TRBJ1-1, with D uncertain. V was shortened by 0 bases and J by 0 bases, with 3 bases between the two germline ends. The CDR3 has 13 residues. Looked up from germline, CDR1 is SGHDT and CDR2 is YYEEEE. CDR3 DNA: TGTGCCAGCAGCTTGGACTTGAACACTGAAGCTTTCTTT. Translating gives CASSLDLNTEAFF.

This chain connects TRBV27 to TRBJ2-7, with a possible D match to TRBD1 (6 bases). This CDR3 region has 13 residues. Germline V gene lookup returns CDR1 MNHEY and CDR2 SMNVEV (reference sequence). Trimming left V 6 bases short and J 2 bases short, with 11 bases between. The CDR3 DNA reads TGTGCCAGCAGCCTCCGGGACACCTACGAGCAGTACTTC. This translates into CASSLRDTYEQYF.

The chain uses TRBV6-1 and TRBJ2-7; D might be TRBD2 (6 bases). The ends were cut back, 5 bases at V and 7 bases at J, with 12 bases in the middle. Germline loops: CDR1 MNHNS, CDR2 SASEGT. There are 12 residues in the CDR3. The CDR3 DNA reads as TGTGCCAGCAGTCCCTGGGGGGAGGAGCAGTACTTC. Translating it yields CASSPWGEEQYF.

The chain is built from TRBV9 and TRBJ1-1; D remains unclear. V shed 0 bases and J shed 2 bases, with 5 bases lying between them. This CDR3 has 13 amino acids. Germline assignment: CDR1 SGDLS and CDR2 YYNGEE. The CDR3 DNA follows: TGTGCCAGCAGCGTAGGGGCCAACACTGAAGCTTTCTTT. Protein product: CASSVGANTEAFF.

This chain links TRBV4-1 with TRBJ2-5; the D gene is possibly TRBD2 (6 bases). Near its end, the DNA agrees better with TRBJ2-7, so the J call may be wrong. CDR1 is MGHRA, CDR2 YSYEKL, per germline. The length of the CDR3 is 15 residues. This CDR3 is CASSQGGVDPYEQYF. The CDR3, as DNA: TGCGCCAGCAGCCAAGGGGGGGTCGACCCCTACGAGCAGTACTTC.

The CDR3 reads CASSSGRGNEQFF. CDR3 in DNA: TGTGCCAGCAGTTCCGGAAGGGGCAATGAGCAGTTCTTC. The rearrangement joins TRBV13 to TRBJ2-1; D is perhaps TRBD1 (5 bases). Trimming took off 6 bases at V and 6 bases at J, with 12 bases between the two ends. The CDR3 loop spans 13 amino acids. From germline, CDR1 is PRHDT and CDR2 FYEKMQ (reference sequence).

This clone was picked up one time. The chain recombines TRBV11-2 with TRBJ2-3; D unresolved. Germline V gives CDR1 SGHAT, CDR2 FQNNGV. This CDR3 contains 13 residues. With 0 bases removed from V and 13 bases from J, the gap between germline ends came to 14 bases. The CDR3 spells CASSLDRGSSEYF. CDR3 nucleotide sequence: TGTGCCAGCAGCTTAGATCGAGGCTCCTCGGAGTATTTT.

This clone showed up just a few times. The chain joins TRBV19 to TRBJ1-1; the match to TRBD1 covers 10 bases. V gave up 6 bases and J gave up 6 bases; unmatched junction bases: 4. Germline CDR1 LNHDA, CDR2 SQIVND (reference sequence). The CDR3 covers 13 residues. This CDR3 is CASSDRGRSEAFF. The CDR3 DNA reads TGTGCCAGTAGCGACAGGGGGCGATCTGAAGCTTTCTTT.

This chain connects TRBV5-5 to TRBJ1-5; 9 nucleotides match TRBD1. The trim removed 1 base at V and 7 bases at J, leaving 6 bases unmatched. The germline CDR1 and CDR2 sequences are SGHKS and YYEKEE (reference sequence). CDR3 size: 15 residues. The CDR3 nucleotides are TGTGCCAGCAGCTTGTGGGACAGGGCGGGCCAGCCCCAGCATTTT. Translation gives CASSLWDRAGQPQHF.

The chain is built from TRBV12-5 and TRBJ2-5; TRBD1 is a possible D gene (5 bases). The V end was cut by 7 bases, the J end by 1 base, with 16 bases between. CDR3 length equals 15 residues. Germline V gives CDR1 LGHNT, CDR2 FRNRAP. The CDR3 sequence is CASARGQPVQETQYF. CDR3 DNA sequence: TGTGCTAGTGCCCGAGGACAACCGGTCCAAGAGACCCAGTACTTC. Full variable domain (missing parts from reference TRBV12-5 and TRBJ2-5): DARVTQTPRHKVTEMGQEVTMRCQPILGHNTVFWYRQTMMQGLELLAYFRNRAPLDDSGMPKDRFSAEMPDATLATLKIQPSEPRDSAVYFCASARGQPVQETQYFGPGTRLLVL.

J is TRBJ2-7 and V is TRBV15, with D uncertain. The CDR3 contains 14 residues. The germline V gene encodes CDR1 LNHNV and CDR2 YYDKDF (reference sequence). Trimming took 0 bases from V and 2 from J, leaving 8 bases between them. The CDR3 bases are TGTGCCACCAGCAGAGATCTCGTTACCTACGAGCAGTACTTC. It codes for CATSRDLVTYEQYF.

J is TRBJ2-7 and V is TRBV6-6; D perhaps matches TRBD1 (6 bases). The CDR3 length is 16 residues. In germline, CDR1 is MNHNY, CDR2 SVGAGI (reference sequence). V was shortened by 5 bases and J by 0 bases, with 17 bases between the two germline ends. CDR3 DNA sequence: TGTGCCAGCAGTCCACGGACAGCAAGGAGCTCCTACGAGCAGTACTTC. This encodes CASSPRTARSSYEQYF.

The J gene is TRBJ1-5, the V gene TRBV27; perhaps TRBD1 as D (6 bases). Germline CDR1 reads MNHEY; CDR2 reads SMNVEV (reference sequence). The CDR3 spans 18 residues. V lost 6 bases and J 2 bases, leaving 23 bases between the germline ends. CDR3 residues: CASSRNPTSGVGNQPQHF. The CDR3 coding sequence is TGTGCCAGCAGCCGAAACCCTACCTCAGGGGTAGGCAATCAGCCCCAGCATTTT.

The CDR3, as DNA: TGTGCCAGCAGCGTATCTGGACTAGCCGGGGAGCTGTTTTTT. It encodes CASSVSGLAGELFF. J is TRBJ2-2 and V is TRBV9; TRBD2 matches 7 bases. The CDR3 covers 14 residues. V shed 1 base and J 6 bases; nucleotides not matched to a gene: 3. Germline CDR1 and CDR2: SGDLS and YYNGEE.

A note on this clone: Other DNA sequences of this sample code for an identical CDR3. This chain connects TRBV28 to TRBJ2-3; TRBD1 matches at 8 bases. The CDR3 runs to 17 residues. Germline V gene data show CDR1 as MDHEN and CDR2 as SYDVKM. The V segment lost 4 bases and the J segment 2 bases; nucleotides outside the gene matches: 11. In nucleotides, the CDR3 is TGTGCCAGCAGTTCCCCAAGGGGACAGGCCTACACAGATACGCAGTATTTT. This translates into CASSSPRGQAYTDTQYF.

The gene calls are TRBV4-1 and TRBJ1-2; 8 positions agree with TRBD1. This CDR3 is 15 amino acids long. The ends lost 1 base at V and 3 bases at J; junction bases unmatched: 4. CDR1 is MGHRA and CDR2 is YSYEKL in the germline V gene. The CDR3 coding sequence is TGCGCCAGCAGCCAAGTCCCAGGGGGCGACTATGGCTACACCTTC. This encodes CASSQVPGGDYGYTF.